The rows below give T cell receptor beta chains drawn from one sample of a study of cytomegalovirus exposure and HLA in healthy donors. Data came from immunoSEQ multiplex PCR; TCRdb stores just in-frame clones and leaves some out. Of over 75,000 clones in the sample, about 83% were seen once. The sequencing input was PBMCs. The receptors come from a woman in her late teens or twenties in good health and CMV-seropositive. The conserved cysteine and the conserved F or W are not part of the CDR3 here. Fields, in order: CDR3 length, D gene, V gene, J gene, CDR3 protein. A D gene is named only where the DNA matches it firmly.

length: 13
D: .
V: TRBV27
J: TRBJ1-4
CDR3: ASSAAGAGGEKLF

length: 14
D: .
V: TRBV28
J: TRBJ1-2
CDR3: ASSLFVRSGVYGYT

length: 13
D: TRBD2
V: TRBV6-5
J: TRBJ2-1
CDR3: ASSKLRSGDNEQF

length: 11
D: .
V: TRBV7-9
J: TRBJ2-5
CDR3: ASSDRFQETQY

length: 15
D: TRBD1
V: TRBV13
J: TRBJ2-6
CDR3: ASSSWTGDSGANVLT

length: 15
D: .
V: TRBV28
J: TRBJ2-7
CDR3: ASSLGWRERSSYEQY

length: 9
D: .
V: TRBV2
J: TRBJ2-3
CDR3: ASSVVDTQY

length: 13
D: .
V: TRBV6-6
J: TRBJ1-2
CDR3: ASSYLAGGGYGYT

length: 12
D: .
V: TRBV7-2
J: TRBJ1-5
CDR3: ASSLVQGQEAQH

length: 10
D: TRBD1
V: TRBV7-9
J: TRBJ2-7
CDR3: ASSLGDRAAL

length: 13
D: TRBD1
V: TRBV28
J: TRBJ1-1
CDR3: ASSLSTTGGGEAF

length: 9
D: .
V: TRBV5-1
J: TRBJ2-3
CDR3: ASGLTSTQY

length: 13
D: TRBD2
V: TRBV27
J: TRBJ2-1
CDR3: ASSLSSGGWHEQF